Included here is one TCR beta chain sequence, with context. This clone was counted between two and nine times. Which antigen it targets is not known. Per-base quality was not reported, and no clone a single base away is much larger than it. Each donor gave one peripheral blood draw, approximately 110 mL on average, collected into heparinised tubes. A BD FACSAria II was used to sort naive, central memory, regulatory and stem cell-like memory CD4+ T cells with a panel that included CD45RO, CCR7, CD25, CD127, CD95 and CD27. A purity above 95% was achieved for all sorted populations. PBMCs were isolated immediately by Lymphoprep density gradient centrifugation and stained directly without culture. So that batch effects would be minimized, each experiment stained and sorted samples in pairs, pairing one healthy donor with one patient. The data were taken from a study of beta chain features in type 1 diabetes (dated by TCRdb to the late 2010s). Concerning the study at large: Mean age, gender distribution, total cell number and subset yield were not different between patients and healthy donors. In the study, TCRB repertoires of sorted circulating CD4+ T cell subsets from recently diagnosed type 1 diabetes patients were compared with those of matched healthy donors. Regulatory and stem cell-like memory subsets were isolated from only 8 patients and about eight healthy donors, whereas naive and central memory subsets came from all 28 donors. A total of roughly 100 million sorted cells were examined across all samples, and a strong correlation was observed between cell number per subset and RNA yield.

The CDR3 goes from the cysteine to the phenylalanine over 21 residues. Only the CDR3 part of the read is kept: 63 bases, read in frame from the first base. Trimming removed 0 bases from V and 2 bases from J; the gene matches leave 12 bases unexplained. Looking up the germline V gene yields CDR1 LGHNA and CDR2 YSLEER. The entire amount of isolated RNA was reverse transcribed using the High Capacity cDNA Reverse Transcription Kit, so the sequenced TCRB transcripts were expressed ones. Naive, central memory and regulatory T cell samples underwent deep immunoSEQ sequencing, averaging approximately 3.5 million total reads per sample. After sorted cells were lysed in RLT buffer, RNA was extracted with DNase-treated RNeasy Micro or Mini kits, with the choice depending on cell number. To prevent cross-contamination, each cell subset was processed individually, whereas patient and healthy donor samples were processed jointly. TCRB sequences were amplified from cDNA with the immunoSEQ multiplex PCR, producing 87-bp fragments spanning the CDR3 region. Sequencing of the amplicons was performed on the Illumina HiSeq platform. Per the authors' processing: Synthetic template baselines were used to correct PCR bias computationally, reads within Hamming distance 2 were collapsed, and singletons that could not be merged were discarded. Reads were aligned against IMGT so that V, D and J genes, CDR3 length and insertions or deletions at six rearrangement sites could be assigned. Clonotype counts were normalized to sorted cell number within each subset before computing true diversity and Gini coefficients with the tcR R package. The overlap coefficient, calculated on TCRB nucleotide sequences, was used to measure repertoire sharing. Out-of-frame TCRB sequences from naive cells were analyzed as a proxy for the pre-selection repertoire. TCRdb mirrors the immuneACCESS table, restricted to in-frame sequences. Some clones are absent from its copies; in checked studies, under half trace to an unresolved V gene, and the reason for the others is unknown. V, J and clone size reflect that table, while D and trimming were determined from the DNA. Counted in this sample were 600,000 to 700,000 clones; around 12% of them appeared once. The ten largest clones add up to more than 0.1% of the sample.

What the work shows at the level of the full study, not this receptor alone: Because the HLA sub-analyses included only small numbers of individuals, any influence of HLA type on TCRB rearrangement was left unresolved. Shorter templates might be favored by PCR, yet because patient and control samples were amplified and corrected together, any such skew would affect both groups equally. The naive, central memory and regulatory TCRB repertoires appeared to resemble one another more closely among patients than among healthy donors. A moderate but significant shortening of TCRB CDR3 length was observed in type 1 diabetes patients in all four CD4+ subsets. Because cDNA rather than genomic DNA was sequenced, highly expressing activated cells could have been over-represented, although no difference in activation and CD3 levels was found between groups. Fewer insertions and more nucleotide deletions at VDJ recombination sites were observed in patients with type 1 diabetes, implying thymic rearrangement abnormalities.

The sequence joins TRBV4-3 to TRBJ2-6, and 11 junction bases match TRBD1. The sequenced material came from naive CD4+ T cells from blood. Reading the label with the study, this specimen's cell subset or site is: true naive CD4+ T cells. The TCR was taken from a man aged 25 to 40 with type 1 diabetes. The CDR3 amino acid sequence is: CASSQEVGKGQGAPGANVLTF. The nucleotide sequence is TGCGCCAGCAGCCAAGAGGTGGGAAAAGGACAGGGGGCCCCTGGGGCCAACGTCCTGACTTTC.